This TCR beta chain is drawn from a study of blood T cell repertoires in COVID-19. Study as a whole: COVID-19 samples from acute and convalescent phases originated in the United States, Italy and Spain. T cells, B-cell-depleted T cells, or PBMCs supplied cDNA or gDNA.

Per the germline V gene, CDR1 is SGHAT and CDR2 is FQNNGV. The CDR3 runs to 16 residues. V lost 6 bases to trimming and J lost 3 bases, with 21 bases between them. How the authors handled the data: Researchers report that nucleated cell counts were estimated from reference gene primer amplification. Only in-frame clones appear in the TCRdb table, and some are missing; sequencing was by immunoSEQ multiplex PCR. That table supplies the V and J calls and clone size; D and trimming were determined from the DNA. The data show under 45,000 clones, with roughly 89% seen just once and about 0.4% held by the top ten.

The clonotype was recovered from a human donor in a cohort sampled during active COVID-19. V is TRBV11-2 and J is TRBJ2-7; maybe TRBD1 (6 bases). The sequenced sample was peripheral blood. The chain's CDR3 is CASRTVRDTTYYEQYF. For the CDR3, the DNA is TGTGCCAGCAGGACAGTTAGGGACACAACTTACTACGAGCAGTACTTC. Looking up the rest from reference TRBV11-2 and TRBJ2-7 gives the full variable domain: EAGVAQSPRYKIIEKRQSVAFWCNPISGHATLYWYQQILGQGPKLLIQFQNNGVVDDSQLPKDRFSAERLKGVDSTLKIQPAKLEDSAVYLCASRTVRDTTYYEQYFGPGTRLTVT.